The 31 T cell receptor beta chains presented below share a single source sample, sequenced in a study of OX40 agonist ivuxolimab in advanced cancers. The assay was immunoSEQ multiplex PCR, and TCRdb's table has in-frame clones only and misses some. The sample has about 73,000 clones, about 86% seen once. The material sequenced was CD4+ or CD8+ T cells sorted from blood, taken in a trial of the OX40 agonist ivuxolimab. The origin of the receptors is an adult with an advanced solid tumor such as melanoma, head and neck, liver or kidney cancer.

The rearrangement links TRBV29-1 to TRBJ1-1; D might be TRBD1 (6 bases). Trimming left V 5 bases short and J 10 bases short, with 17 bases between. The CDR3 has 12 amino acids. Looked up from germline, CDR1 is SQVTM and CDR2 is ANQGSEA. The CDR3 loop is CSVKEQGGSAFF. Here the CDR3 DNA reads TGCAGCGTTAAGGAACAGGGAGGATCAGCTTTCTTT.

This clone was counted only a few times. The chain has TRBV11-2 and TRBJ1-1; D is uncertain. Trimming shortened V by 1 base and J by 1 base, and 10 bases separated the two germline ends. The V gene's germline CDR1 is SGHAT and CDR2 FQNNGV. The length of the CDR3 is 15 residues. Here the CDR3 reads CASSLVTGRNTEAFF. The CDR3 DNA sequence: TGTGCCAGCAGCTTAGTCACGGGGAGGAACACTGAAGCTTTCTTT. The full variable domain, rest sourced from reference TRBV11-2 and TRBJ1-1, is EAGVAQSPRYKIIEKRQSVAFWCNPISGHATLYWYQQILGQGPKLLIQFQNNGVVDDSQLPKDRFSAERLKGVDSTLKIQPAKLEDSAVYLCASSLVTGRNTEAFFGQGTRLTVV.

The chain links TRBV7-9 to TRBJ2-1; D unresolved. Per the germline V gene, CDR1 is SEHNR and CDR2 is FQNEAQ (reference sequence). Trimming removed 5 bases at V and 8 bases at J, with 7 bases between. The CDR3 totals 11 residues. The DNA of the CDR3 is TGTGCCAGCAGCCGAGAGGATGAGCAGTTCTTC. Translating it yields CASSREDEQFF.

CDR3 protein: CASSLLVGANTGELFF. The CDR3 DNA reads TGTGCCAGCAGCTTATTAGTAGGGGCGAACACCGGGGAGCTGTTTTTT. The gene calls are TRBV7-2 and TRBJ2-2; maybe TRBD1 (5 bases). This CDR3 region has 16 residues. V was cut by 2 bases and J by 0 bases, with 10 bases left in between. CDR1 and CDR2 from the germline V gene are SGHTA and FQGNSA.

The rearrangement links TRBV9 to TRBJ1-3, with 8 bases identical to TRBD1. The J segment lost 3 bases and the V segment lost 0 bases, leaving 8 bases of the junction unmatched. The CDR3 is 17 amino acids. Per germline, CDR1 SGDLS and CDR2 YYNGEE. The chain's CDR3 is CASSVAPQDRVGNTIYF. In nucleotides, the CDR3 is TGTGCCAGCAGCGTAGCCCCTCAGGACAGGGTTGGAAACACCATATATTTT.

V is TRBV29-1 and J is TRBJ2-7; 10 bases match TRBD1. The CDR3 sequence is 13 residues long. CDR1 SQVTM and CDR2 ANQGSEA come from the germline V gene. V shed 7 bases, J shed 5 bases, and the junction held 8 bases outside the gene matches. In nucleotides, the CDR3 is TGCAGCGCTAGACAGGGGGCTGGAAACGAGCAGTACTTC. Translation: CSARQGAGNEQYF.

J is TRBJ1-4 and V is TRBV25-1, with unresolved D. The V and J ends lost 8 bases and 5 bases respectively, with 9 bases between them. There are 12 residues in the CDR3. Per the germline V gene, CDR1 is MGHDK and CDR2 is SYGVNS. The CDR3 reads CASCSPNEKLFF. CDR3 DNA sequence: TGTGCCAGCTGCAGCCCCAATGAAAAACTGTTTTTT.

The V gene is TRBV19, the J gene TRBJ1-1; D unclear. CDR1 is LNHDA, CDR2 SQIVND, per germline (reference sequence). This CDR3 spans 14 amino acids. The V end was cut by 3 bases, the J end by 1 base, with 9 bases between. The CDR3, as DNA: TGTGCCAGTAGTATGGGCAGGTGGAACACTGAAGCTTTCTTT. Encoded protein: CASSMGRWNTEAFF. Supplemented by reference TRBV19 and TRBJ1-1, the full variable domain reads DGGITQSPKYLFRKEGQNVTLSCEQNLNHDAMYWYRQDPGQGLRLIYYSQIVNDFQKGDIAEGYSVSREKKESFPLTVTSAQKNPTAFYLCASSMGRWNTEAFFGQGTRLTVV.

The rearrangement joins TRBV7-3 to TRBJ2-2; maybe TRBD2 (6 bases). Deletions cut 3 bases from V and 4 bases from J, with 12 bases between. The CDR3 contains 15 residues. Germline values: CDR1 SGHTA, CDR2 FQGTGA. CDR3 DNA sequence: TGTGCCAGCAGCTTTGGAGGGGTTGGCACCGGGGAGCTGTTTTTT. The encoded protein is CASSFGGVGTGELFF.

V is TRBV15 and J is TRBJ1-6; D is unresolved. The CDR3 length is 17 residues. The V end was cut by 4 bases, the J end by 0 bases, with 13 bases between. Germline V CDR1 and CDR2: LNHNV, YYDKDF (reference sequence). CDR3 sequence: CATSTPGAGSYNSPLHF. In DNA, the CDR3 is TGTGCCACCAGCACCCCCGGAGCTGGCTCCTATAATTCACCCCTCCACTTT.

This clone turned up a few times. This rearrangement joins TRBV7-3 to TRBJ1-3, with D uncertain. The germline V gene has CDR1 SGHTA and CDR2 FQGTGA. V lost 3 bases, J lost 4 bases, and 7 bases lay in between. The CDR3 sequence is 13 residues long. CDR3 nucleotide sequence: TGTGCCAGCAGCTTGAAGCCCGGAAACACCATATATTTT. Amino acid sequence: CASSLKPGNTIYF.

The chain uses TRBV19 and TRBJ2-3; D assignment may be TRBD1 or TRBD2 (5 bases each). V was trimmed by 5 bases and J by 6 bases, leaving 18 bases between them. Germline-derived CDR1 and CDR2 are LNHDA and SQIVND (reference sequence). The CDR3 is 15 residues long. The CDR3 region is CASSPRTLRGDTQYF. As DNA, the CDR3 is TGTGCCAGTAGTCCCAGGACACTGCGAGGGGATACGCAGTATTTT.

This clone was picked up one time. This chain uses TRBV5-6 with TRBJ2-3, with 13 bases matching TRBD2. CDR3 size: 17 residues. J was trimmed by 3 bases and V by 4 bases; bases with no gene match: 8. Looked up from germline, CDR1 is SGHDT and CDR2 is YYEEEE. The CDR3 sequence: CASSHKGTSGVTDTQYF. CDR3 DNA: TGTGCCAGCAGCCATAAAGGGACTAGCGGGGTTACAGATACGCAGTATTTT. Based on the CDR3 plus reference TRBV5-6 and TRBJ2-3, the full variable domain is DAGVTQSPTHLIKTRGQQVTLRCSPKSGHDTVSWYQQALGQGPQFIFQYYEEEERQRGNFPDRFSGHQFPNYSSELNVNALLLGDSALYLCASSHKGTSGVTDTQYFGPGTRLTVL.

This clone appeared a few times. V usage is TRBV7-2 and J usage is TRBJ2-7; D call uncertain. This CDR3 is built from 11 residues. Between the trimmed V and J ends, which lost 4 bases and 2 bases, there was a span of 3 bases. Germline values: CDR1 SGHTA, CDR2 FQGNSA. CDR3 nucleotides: TGTGCCAGCAGCTCGACCTACGAGCAGTACTTC. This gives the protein CASSSTYEQYF.

This CDR3 reads CASTITSRSYGYTF. For the CDR3, the DNA is TGTGCCAGCACCATCACCTCACGGAGCTATGGCTACACCTTC. The chain uses TRBV7-2 and TRBJ1-2, with no clear D. CDR1 is SGHTA and CDR2 is FQGNSA in the germline V gene. The CDR3 runs 14 residues. Trimming took off 7 bases at V and 4 bases at J, with 16 bases between the two ends.

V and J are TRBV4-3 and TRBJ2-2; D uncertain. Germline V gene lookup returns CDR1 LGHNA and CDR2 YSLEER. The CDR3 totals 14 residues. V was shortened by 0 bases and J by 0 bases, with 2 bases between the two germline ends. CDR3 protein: CASSQEPNTGELFF. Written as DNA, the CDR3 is TGCGCCAGCAGCCAAGAACCGAACACCGGGGAGCTGTTTTTT.

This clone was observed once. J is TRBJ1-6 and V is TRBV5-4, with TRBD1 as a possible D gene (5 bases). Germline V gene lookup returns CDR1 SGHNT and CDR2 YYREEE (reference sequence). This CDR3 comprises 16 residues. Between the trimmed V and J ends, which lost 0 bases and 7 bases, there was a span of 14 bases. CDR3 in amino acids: CASSLAGGQGNSPLHF. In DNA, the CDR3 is TGTGCCAGCAGCTTGGCTGGAGGGCAGGGAAATTCACCCCTCCACTTT.

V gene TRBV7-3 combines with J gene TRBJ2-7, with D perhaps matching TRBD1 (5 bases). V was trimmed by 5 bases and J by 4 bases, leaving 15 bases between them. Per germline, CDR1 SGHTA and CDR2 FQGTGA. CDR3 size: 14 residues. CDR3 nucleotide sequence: TGTGCCAGCAGCCCGCAGGCAGGGAATTACGAGCAGTACTTC. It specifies CASSPQAGNYEQYF.

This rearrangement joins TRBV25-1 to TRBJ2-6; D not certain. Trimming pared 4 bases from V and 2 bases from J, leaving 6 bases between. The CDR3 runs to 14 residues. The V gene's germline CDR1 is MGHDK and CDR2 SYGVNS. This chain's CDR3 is CASSGDTGANVLTF. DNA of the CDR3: TGTGCCAGCAGTGGAGATACTGGGGCCAACGTCCTGACTTTC.

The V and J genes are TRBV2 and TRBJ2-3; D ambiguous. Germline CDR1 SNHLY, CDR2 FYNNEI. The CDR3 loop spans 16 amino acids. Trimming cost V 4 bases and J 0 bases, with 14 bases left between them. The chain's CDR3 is CASSGRPGRSTDTQYF. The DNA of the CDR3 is TGTGCCAGCAGTGGCCGGCCTGGACGTAGCACAGATACGCAGTATTTT. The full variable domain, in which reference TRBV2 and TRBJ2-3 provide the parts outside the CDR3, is EPEVTQTPSHQVTQMGQEVILRCVPISNHLYFYWYRQILGQKVEFLVSFYNNEISEKSEIFDDQFSVERPDGSNFTLKIRSTKLEDSAMYFCASSGRPGRSTDTQYFGPGTRLTVL.

The CDR3 reads CASSSPSSGGTYEQYF. CDR3 nucleotide sequence: TGTGCCAGCAGCTCCCCCTCCAGCGGGGGAACCTACGAGCAGTACTTC. The genes are TRBV7-8 and TRBJ2-7; 8 bases fit TRBD2. CDR3 length equals 16 residues. The germline CDR1 and CDR2 sequences are SGHVS and FQNEAQ. V lost 4 bases and J lost 2; bases outside the gene matches: 10.

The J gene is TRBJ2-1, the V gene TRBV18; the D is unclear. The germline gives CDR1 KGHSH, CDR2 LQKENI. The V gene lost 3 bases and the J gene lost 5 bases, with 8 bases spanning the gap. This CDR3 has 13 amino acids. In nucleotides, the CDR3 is TGTGCCAGCTCACCCCAGCAGGACAATGAGCAGTTCTTC. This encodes CASSPQQDNEQFF.

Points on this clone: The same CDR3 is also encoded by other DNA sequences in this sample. Here the CDR3 DNA reads TGTGCCTGGAGTCCTCCGGACAGGTCCGACACCTTC. Protein product: CAWSPPDRSDTF. V usage is TRBV30 and J usage is TRBJ1-2; 7 bases agree with TRBD1. Trimming took 2 bases from V and 12 from J; bases not matched to a gene: 9. The V gene's germline CDR1 is GTSNPN and CDR2 SVGIG (reference sequence). The CDR3 extends over 12 amino acids.

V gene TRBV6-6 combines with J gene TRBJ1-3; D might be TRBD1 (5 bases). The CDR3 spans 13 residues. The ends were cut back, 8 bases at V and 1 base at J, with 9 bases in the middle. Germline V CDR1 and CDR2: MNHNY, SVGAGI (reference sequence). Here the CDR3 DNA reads TGTGCCAGCTGGAGGGGATCTGGAAACACCATATATTTT. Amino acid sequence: CASWRGSGNTIYF.

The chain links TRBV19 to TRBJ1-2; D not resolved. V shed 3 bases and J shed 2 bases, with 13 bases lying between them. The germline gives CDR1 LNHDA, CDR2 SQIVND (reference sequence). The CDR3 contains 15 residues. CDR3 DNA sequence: TGTGCCAGTAGTATCCGAAAAAAGGGAAACTATGGCTACACCTTC. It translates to CASSIRKKGNYGYTF. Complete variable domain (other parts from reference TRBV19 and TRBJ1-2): DGGITQSPKYLFRKEGQNVTLSCEQNLNHDAMYWYRQDPGQGLRLIYYSQIVNDFQKGDIAEGYSVSREKKESFPLTVTSAQKNPTAFYLCASSIRKKGNYGYTFGSGTRLTVV.

CDR3 sequence: CASSSLGLAEGEQYF. CDR3 nucleotide sequence: TGTGCCAGCAGTTCGTTGGGGCTAGCCGAGGGGGAGCAGTACTTC. V gene TRBV27 combines with J gene TRBJ2-7; D possibly uses TRBD1 or TRBD2 (5 bases each). Germline lookup yields CDR1 MNHEY and CDR2 SMNVEV (reference sequence). Trimming stripped 4 bases from V and 7 bases from J, with 20 bases between. This CDR3 has 15 amino acids.

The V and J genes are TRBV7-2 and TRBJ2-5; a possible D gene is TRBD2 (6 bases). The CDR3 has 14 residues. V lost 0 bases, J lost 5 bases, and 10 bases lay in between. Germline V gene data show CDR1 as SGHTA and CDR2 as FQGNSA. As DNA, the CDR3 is TGTGCCAGCAGCTTAGCGGGGGGAAGGGAGACCCAGTACTTC. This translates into CASSLAGGRETQYF.

CDR3 amino acids: CASSLALGGNTIYF. The CDR3 DNA follows: TGTGCCAGCAGCTTAGCGCTCGGTGGAAACACCATATATTTT. The genes are TRBV7-9 and TRBJ1-3; D not resolved. The CDR3 extends over 14 amino acids. CDR1 SEHNR and CDR2 FQNEAQ come from the germline V gene (reference sequence). Trimming pared 0 bases from V and 3 bases from J, leaving 6 bases between.

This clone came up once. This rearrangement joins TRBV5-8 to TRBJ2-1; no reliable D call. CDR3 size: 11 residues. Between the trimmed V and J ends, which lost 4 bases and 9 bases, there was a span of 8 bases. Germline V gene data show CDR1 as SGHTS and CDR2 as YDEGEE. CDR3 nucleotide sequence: TGTGCCAGCAGCCGGCGAGCTGAGCAGTTCTTC. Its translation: CASSRRAEQFF.

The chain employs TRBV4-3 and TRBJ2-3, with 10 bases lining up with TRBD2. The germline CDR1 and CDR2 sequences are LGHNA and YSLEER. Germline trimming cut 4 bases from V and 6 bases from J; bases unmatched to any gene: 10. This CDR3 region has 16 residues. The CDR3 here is CASSPQSGGATDTQYF. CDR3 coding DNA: TGCGCCAGCAGCCCTCAAAGCGGGGGGGCAACGGATACGCAGTATTTT.

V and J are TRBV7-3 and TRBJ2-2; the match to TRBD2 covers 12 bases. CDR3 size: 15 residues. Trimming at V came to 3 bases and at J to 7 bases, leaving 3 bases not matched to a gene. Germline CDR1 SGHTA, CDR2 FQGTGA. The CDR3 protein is CASSFTSGRIGELFF. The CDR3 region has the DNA TGTGCCAGCAGCTTTACTAGCGGGAGGATCGGGGAGCTGTTTTTT.